These 6 T cell receptor beta chains share one sample of origin, sequenced in a study of blood T cell repertoires in COVID-19. Measured with immunoSEQ multiplex PCR; TCRdb has only the in-frame clones, and not every one. This table holds 100,000 or so clones, about 90% found once. Sequencing was carried out using peripheral blood. These receptors all stem from a man under 40 in a cohort sampled during active COVID-19.

This clone has just one count. The V gene is TRBV5-1, the J gene TRBJ2-2, with TRBD2 as a possible D gene (6 bases). CDR3 length: 13 residues. In germline, CDR1 is SGHRS, CDR2 YFSETQ. The V gene lost 2 bases and the J gene lost 4 bases, with 6 bases spanning the gap. CDR3 in DNA: TGCGCCAGCAGCTTAGCGGGCACCGGGGAGCTGTTTTTT. This translates into CASSLAGTGELFF.

Here the CDR3 DNA reads TGTGCCTGGAGGGGGGCGGACAGGGGAGTCGGGCAGTACTTC. Its translation: CAWRGADRGVGQYF. V usage is TRBV30 and J usage is TRBJ2-7; 9 positions agree with TRBD1. Trimming cost V 3 bases and J 9 bases; bases outside gene matches: 12. There are 14 residues in the CDR3. CDR1 is GTSNPN, CDR2 SVGIG, per germline (reference sequence).

The CDR3 region is CASSPPGDGTEAFF. CDR3 nucleotides: TGTGCCAGCTCACCACCCGGGGATGGGACTGAAGCTTTCTTT. The chain uses TRBV18 and TRBJ1-1; D gene uncertain. Germline-derived CDR1 and CDR2 are KGHSH and LQKENI. V shed 0 bases and J shed 5 bases, with 10 bases lying between them. The CDR3 sequence is 14 residues long.

In DNA form, the CDR3 reads TGTGCCAGCAGCCCGGAGGTTACCCGTAATGAAAAACTGTTTTTT. Amino acid sequence: CASSPEVTRNEKLFF. J is TRBJ1-4 and V is TRBV7-9; D is uncertain. The CDR3 length is 15 residues. Germline lookup yields CDR1 SEHNR and CDR2 FQNEAQ (reference sequence). Trimming stripped 5 bases from V and 4 bases from J, with 14 bases between.

The chain uses TRBV28 and TRBJ1-6; TRBD1 aligns across 11 bases. The CDR3 sequence is 15 residues long. Germline CDR1 and CDR2: MDHEN and SYDVKM. V was clipped by 7 bases and J by 9 bases; unmatched bases: 8. Here the CDR3 DNA reads TGTGCCAGCACCCCTCCGGACAGGGGGCTTTCACCCCTCCACTTT. Its translation is CASTPPDRGLSPLHF.

The chain couples TRBV28 to TRBJ2-5; 12 nucleotides line up with TRBD2. The CDR3 runs 16 residues. The germline gives CDR1 MDHEN, CDR2 SYDVKM. Trimming at V came to 3 bases and at J to 4 bases, leaving 6 bases not matched to a gene. The CDR3 sequence is CASSFASGGAGETQYF. The CDR3 region has the DNA TGTGCCAGCAGTTTTGCTAGCGGGGGGGCCGGAGAGACCCAGTACTTC.